These T cell receptor beta chains were read from a single sample in a study of T cell responses to AZD1222 COVID-19 vaccine. Sequencing was performed with immunoSEQ multiplex PCR; in TCRdb, only in-frame clones are kept and a portion is missing. The table records roughly 150,000 clones, 93% of them present only once. This specimen was peripheral blood, taken on day 0 of AZD1222 vaccination. The source of these receptors is an adult in good health. CDR3s include the opening cysteine and the closing phenylalanine or tryptophan. D genes are given only for firm matches. Clone size appears in some rows only: once, few, many, or a class for an expanded clone.

D	size	V	J	DNA	CDR3
TRBD1	-	TRBV2	TRBJ1-4	TGTGCCAGCGTATTGCGGACAGGGACCGAAAAACTGTTTTTT	CASVLRTGTEKLFF
-	once	TRBV7-9	TRBJ2-7	TGTGCCAGCAGCCACGGATCAATTGGCGGGGAGTCCTACGAGCAGTACTTC	CASSHGSIGGESYEQYF
TRBD2	-	TRBV9	TRBJ2-3	TGTGCCAGCAGCGGTGGGAAGAGGGAGGGCCAAGATACGCAGTATTTT	CASSGGKREGQDTQYF
-	once	TRBV9	TRBJ2-5	TGTGCCAGCAGCGTAGCTAGGGGATGGGGGCCCCAAGAGACCCAGTACTTC	CASSVARGWGPQETQYF
-	-	TRBV5-6	TRBJ1-4	TGTGCCAGCAGCTTCAGGGGCGTTAATGAAAAACTGTTTTTT	CASSFRGVNEKLFF
-	-	TRBV6-4	TRBJ1-4	TGTGCCAGCACCCCCGAGGTAAGCGAAAAACTGTTTTTT	CASTPEVSEKLFF
-	-	TRBV28	TRBJ1-1	TGTGCCGCAAGGGAGAACACTGAAGCTTTCTTT	CAARENTEAFF
TRBD2	-	TRBV10-3	TRBJ2-7	TGTGCCATCAGTGACCCCGGACTAGCGGGAGTACCCTACGAGCAGTACTTC	CAISDPGLAGVPYEQYF
TRBD1	-	TRBV29-1	TRBJ2-5	TGCAGCGACCGGGACAGTAATCAAGAGACCCAGTACTTC	CSDRDSNQETQYF
-	-	TRBV3-1/TRBV3-2	TRBJ2-3	TGTGCCAGCAGCCAAGATTGGGTAGCGACTGATACGCAGTATTTT	CASSQDWVATDTQYF
-	-	TRBV5-1	TRBJ2-1	TGCGCCAGCAGCTCGTTAAACACTGCGGCACATGAGCAGTTCTTC	CASSSLNTAAHEQFF
-	-	TRBV6-2/TRBV6-3	TRBJ1-3	TGTGCCAGCAGCCTAGTCTACAGGGAGGCTGGAAACACCATATATTTT	CASSLVYREAGNTIYF
-	-	TRBV19	TRBJ1-5	TGTGCCAGTAGTGAGATCCGGGACAAGGGATTATGGGGCAATCAGCCCCAGCATTTT	CASSEIRDKGLWGNQPQHF
TRBD2	-	TRBV19	TRBJ2-1	TGTGCCAGTAGTCAGACTAGCGGGGGAGTTGTCGATGAGCAGTTCTTC	CASSQTSGGVVDEQFF
-	-	TRBV5-1	TRBJ1-3	TGCGCCAGCAGCCTCGACAACTCTGGAAACACCATATATTTT	CASSLDNSGNTIYF
-	-	TRBV7-9	TRBJ1-2	TGTGCCAGCAGCTTAGCGTCAGCTAACTATGGCTACACCTTC	CASSLASANYGYTF
-	-	TRBV11-2	TRBJ1-1	TGTGCCAGCAGCCCACTAGGGGTTTTGAACACTGAAGCTTTCTTT	CASSPLGVLNTEAFF
-	-	TRBV7-7	TRBJ2-2	TGTGCCAGCAGCGAAGGGGTGTGGAACACCGGGGAGCTGTTTTTT	CASSEGVWNTGELFF
-	-	TRBV3-1/TRBV3-2	TRBJ2-5	TGTGCCAGCAGCCAAGATGGGGGGCAGACCCAGTACTTC	CASSQDGGQTQYF
TRBD1	-	TRBV2	TRBJ1-6	TGTGCCAGCAGTGAGACAGGGGCAAATAATTCACCCCTCCACTTT	CASSETGANNSPLHF
-	-	TRBV28	TRBJ2-3	TGTGCCAGCAGCCCCCCCCCTAGCACAGATACGCAGTATTTT	CASSPPPSTDTQYF
TRBD2	-	TRBV2	TRBJ2-3	TGTGCCAGCAGTGGGGCTAGCGGGAGGACAGATACGCAGTATTTT	CASSGASGRTDTQYF
TRBD1	-	TRBV6-1	TRBJ2-1	TGTGCCAGCAGTGTCATCCCTACAGGGGGCTCCTACAATGAGCAGTTCTTC	CASSVIPTGGSYNEQFF